Each of the 17 T cell receptor beta chains below was sequenced from the same sample in a study of vaccination effects on CD4 cells after COVID-19. Using immunoSEQ multiplex PCR, the repertoire was profiled, and TCRdb retains in-frame clones only, with some absent. Here the sample spans tens of thousands of clones, around 70% being singletons. Antigens for these TCRs are unknown. With the ViraFEST assay, the study expanded antigen-specific CD4+ T cells using viral peptide pools, then sequenced them. Scientists isolated CD4+ T cells after a roughly 10-day culture period ended. Participants got two doses of BNT162b2 or mRNA-1273 vaccine. The sequencing here drew on CD4+ T cells from PBMCs cultured with HCoV-229E spike peptides, taken after COVID-19 vaccination. These receptors originate from a human donor who received a COVID-19 vaccine.

This chain links TRBV7-9 with TRBJ2-7; the D call may be TRBD1 or TRBD2 (5 bases each). Trimming left V 7 bases short and J 2 bases short, with 18 bases between. CDR3 length: 15 amino acids. CDR1 and CDR2 (germline): SEHNR, FQNEAQ (reference sequence). The CDR3 sequence is CASTSPGRITYEQYV. CDR3 bases: TGTGCCAGCACCTCTCCGGGACGCATAACCTACGAGCAGTACGTC.

The chain links TRBV7-8 to TRBJ2-3, with no clear D. CDR1 is SGHVS, CDR2 FQNEAQ, per germline. The CDR3 is 14 residues long. V was shortened by 6 bases and J by 8 bases, with 18 bases between the two germline ends. The CDR3 region is CASSEGDGWGTQYF. The CDR3 bases are TGTGCCAGCAGTGAAGGAGATGGATGGGGTACGCAGTATTTT.

CDR3 DNA sequence: TGTGCCAGCTCCCCGATCAAACAGCTCAATGAAAAACTGTTTTTT. Translated: CASSPIKQLNEKLFF. This chain connects TRBV18 to TRBJ1-4; D is uncertain. The V gene lost 6 bases and the J gene lost 5 bases, with 16 bases spanning the gap. Germline-derived CDR1 and CDR2 are KGHSH and LQKENI. This CDR3 has 15 residues. Looking up the rest from reference TRBV18 and TRBJ1-4 gives the full variable domain: NAGVMQNPRHLVRRRGQEARLRCSPMKGHSHVYWYRQLPEEGLKFMVYLQKENIIDESGMPKERFSAEFPKEGPSILRIQQVVRGDSAAYFCASSPIKQLNEKLFFGSGTQLSVL.

The rearrangement joins TRBV18 to TRBJ1-1; D ambiguous. Trimming stripped 5 bases from V and 0 bases from J, with 13 bases between. Germline CDR1 is KGHSH and CDR2 is LQKENI. This CDR3 has 15 amino acids. The CDR3 sequence is CASSGQQEVNTEAFF. The CDR3 DNA follows: TGTGCCAGCTCAGGGCAGCAGGAGGTGAACACTGAAGCTTTCTTT. Full variable domain (remainder filled in from reference TRBV18 and TRBJ1-1): NAGVMQNPRHLVRRRGQEARLRCSPMKGHSHVYWYRQLPEEGLKFMVYLQKENIIDESGMPKERFSAEFPKEGPSILRIQQVVRGDSAAYFCASSGQQEVNTEAFFGQGTRLTVV.

In its sample, this clone was seen a few times. The chain is built from TRBV5-1 and TRBJ1-1, with D possibly matching TRBD1 (6 bases). V gave up 4 bases and J gave up 1 base, with 11 bases separating them. The CDR3 extends over 14 amino acids. The V gene's germline CDR1 is SGHRS and CDR2 YFSETQ. CDR3 in amino acids: CASSLQTGNTEAFF. The CDR3 nucleotides are TGCGCCAGCAGCCTTCAGACAGGGAACACTGAAGCTTTCTTT.

The gene calls are TRBV7-9 and TRBJ1-2; 9 bases map to TRBD1. Per germline, CDR1 SEHNR and CDR2 FQNEAQ (reference sequence). With V trimmed by 3 bases and J by 5 bases, 4 bases remained unmatched. This CDR3 contains 14 residues. The chain's CDR3 is CASSLGQGVYGYTF. As DNA, the CDR3 is TGTGCCAGCAGCTTGGGACAGGGTGTGTATGGCTACACCTTC.

The rearrangement uses TRBV5-1 and TRBJ1-3; 7 bases fit TRBD1. CDR3 size: 18 residues. Unmatched junction bases numbered 9, after V lost 0 bases and J lost 0 bases. Germline assignment: CDR1 SGHRS and CDR2 YFSETQ. CDR3 bases: TGCGCCAGCAGCTTGGCCAGGGGGACATACGACTCTGGAAACACCATATATTTT. Translation: CASSLARGTYDSGNTIYF.

The rearrangement joins TRBV5-6 to TRBJ2-4, with D tentatively TRBD1 (6 bases). Trimming took off 4 bases at V and 0 bases at J, with 17 bases between the two ends. This CDR3 contains 17 residues. The germline CDR1 and CDR2 sequences are SGHDT and YYEEEE. CDR3 loop: CASSPMGAELAKNIQYF. The DNA for the CDR3 is TGTGCCAGCAGCCCCATGGGGGCAGAACTAGCCAAAAACATTCAGTACTTC.

V is TRBV30 and J is TRBJ2-7; 9 positions match TRBD1. The ends lost 3 bases at V and 6 bases at J; junction bases unmatched: 9. In germline, CDR1 is GTSNPN, CDR2 SVGIG (reference sequence). This CDR3 region has 14 residues. The CDR3 bases are TGTGCCTGGAGCGACCCGGGACAGGGCCCCGAGCAGTACGTC. Its protein product is CAWSDPGQGPEQYV.

V gene TRBV5-6 combines with J gene TRBJ1-2; the D is unclear. V was shortened by 0 bases and J by 7 bases, with 19 bases between the two germline ends. Germline CDR1 is SGHDT and CDR2 is YYEEEE. This CDR3 is built from 16 residues. CDR3 residues: CASSLAVSPTFAGYTF. CDR3 coding DNA: TGTGCCAGCAGCTTGGCCGTATCTCCTACTTTCGCTGGCTACACCTTC.

The chain employs TRBV5-1 and TRBJ2-5; the D gene is possibly TRBD2 (6 bases). Deletions cut 4 bases from V and 2 bases from J, with 12 bases between. The CDR3 is made up of 14 amino acids. From germline, CDR1 is SGHRS and CDR2 YFSETQ. The CDR3 loop reads CASSRGTQQETQYF. Here the CDR3 DNA reads TGCGCCAGCAGCCGGGGGACTCAACAAGAGACCCAGTACTTC. The whole variable domain, filled in from reference TRBV5-1 and TRBJ2-5, reads KAGVTQTPRYLIKTRGQQVTLSCSPISGHRSVSWYQQTPGQGLQFLFEYFSETQRNKGNFPGRFSGRQFSNSRSEMNVSTLELGDSALYLCASSRGTQQETQYFGPGTRLLVL.

This clone was counted once. The chain has TRBV2 and TRBJ2-2; the D is unclear. In germline, CDR1 is SNHLY, CDR2 FYNNEI. CDR3 length: 14 residues. The ends were cut back, 4 bases at V and 3 bases at J, with 9 bases in the middle. CDR3 sequence: CASSVTSDTGELFF. The CDR3 DNA sequence: TGTGCCAGCAGTGTAACGTCGGACACCGGGGAGCTGTTTTTT.

The chain links TRBV7-9 to TRBJ2-1; D possibly corresponds to TRBD2 (5 bases). V lost 5 bases to trimming and J lost 0 bases, with 14 bases between them. The V gene's germline CDR1 is SEHNR and CDR2 FQNEAQ (reference sequence). CDR3 size: 16 residues. In nucleotides, the CDR3 is TGTGCCAGCAGCCTTAGTCTGGGGAGCTCCTACAATGAGCAGTTCTTC. Residues: CASSLSLGSSYNEQFF.

The J gene is TRBJ1-1, the V gene TRBV27, with D perhaps TRBD1 (5 bases). In germline, CDR1 is MNHEY, CDR2 SMNVEV (reference sequence). The CDR3 covers 14 residues. Trimming took off 11 bases at V and 6 bases at J, with 22 bases between the two ends. CDR3 nucleotides: TGTGCCTGCTCTAGAGATGGGGGAGGGTCTGAAGCTTTCTTT. Translated, it gives CACSRDGGGSEAFF.

This chain connects TRBV6-5 to TRBJ2-3, with TRBD2 matching 7 bases. Germline loops: CDR1 MNHEY, CDR2 SVGAGI. V lost 6 bases and J lost 8; bases outside the gene matches: 5. The CDR3 runs to 12 residues. The CDR3 here is CASRVPGGTQYF. Here the CDR3 DNA reads TGTGCCAGCAGAGTTCCGGGGGGTACGCAGTATTTT.

The chain uses TRBV27 and TRBJ2-7; TRBD1 agrees at 7 bases. CDR3 size: 14 residues. After removal of 5 bases from V and 1 base from J, the junction contained 5 bases not matched to a gene. In germline, CDR1 is MNHEY, CDR2 SMNVEV (reference sequence). Here the CDR3 reads CASSPTGLSYEQYV. CDR3 DNA sequence: TGTGCCAGCAGTCCGACAGGGTTATCCTACGAGCAGTACGTC.

The chain recombines TRBV2 with TRBJ2-6, with D hard to call. The CDR3 extends over 14 amino acids. V was pared by 6 bases and J by 3 bases, with 9 bases between. CDR1 is SNHLY, CDR2 FYNNEI, per germline. The CDR3 bases are TGTGCCAGCAGCTACAGTATTGGGGCCAACGTCCTGACTTTC. Translated: CASSYSIGANVLTF.